This T cell receptor (beta chain) was found in a study of vaccination and CD4 T cells after COVID-19. The wider study: Cells were stimulated with overlapping spike peptide pools from SARS-CoV-2, HCoV-NL63, HCoV-OC43 and HCoV-229E. General study findings and limits: For convalescent patients, a median roughly 87% of reactive clones surfaced exclusively after vaccination.

With the Oncomine TCR Beta short-read assay, DNA from cultured CD4+ T cells was sequenced. Genomic DNA was isolated from CD4+ T cells that had been cultured. Using its own MiXCR run on the PCR reads, TCRdb lists one record per CDR3 protein. This repertoire shows about 680 distinct CDR3 sequences, roughly 15% found once; its top ten account for 25% to 40%. The CDR3 has 12 residues. Germline V gene lookup returns CDR1 MNHNS and CDR2 SASEGT. V lost 6 bases and J 7 bases, leaving 12 bases between the germline ends. As to treatment: approximately 11-day PBMC culture with coronavirus spike peptide pools or control peptides (ViraFEST assay). CD4+ T cells that came from the unexposed donor were collected before the COVID-19 pandemic (2011-2018). Scientists separated out CD4+ T cells through negative selection following 10 days in culture. This clonotype is judged large. Its antigen is undetermined.

Sample: CD4+ T cells from blood, cultured in vitro. This chain uses TRBV6-1 with TRBJ1-1; D unresolved. The clonotype was recovered from a human donor in good health. The CDR3 DNA sequence: TGTGCCAGCAGGCACTCCCGGGGTGAAGCTTTCTTT. This sequence encodes CASRHSRGEAFF.